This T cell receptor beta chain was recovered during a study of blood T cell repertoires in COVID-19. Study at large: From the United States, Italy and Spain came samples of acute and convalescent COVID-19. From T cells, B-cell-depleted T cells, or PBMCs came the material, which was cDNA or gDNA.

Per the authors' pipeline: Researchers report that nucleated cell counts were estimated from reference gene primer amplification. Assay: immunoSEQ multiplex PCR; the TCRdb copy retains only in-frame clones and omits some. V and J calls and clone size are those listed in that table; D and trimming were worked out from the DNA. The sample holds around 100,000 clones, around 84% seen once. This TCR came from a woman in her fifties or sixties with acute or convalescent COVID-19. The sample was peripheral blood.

Here the CDR3 DNA reads TGTGCCAGCAGTCTTAGCAGCTATGGCTACACCTTC. Translation gives CASSLSSYGYTF. The V gene is TRBV2, the J gene TRBJ1-2; D remains ambiguous. Trimming cost V 5 bases and J 4 bases, with 8 bases left between them. CDR3 size: 12 residues. Germline lookup yields CDR1 SNHLY and CDR2 FYNNEI.